The clone carrying this T cell receptor beta chain occurred a few times. The antigen is unknown. This CDR3 has 16 amino acids. Germline V CDR1 and CDR2: SEHNR, FQNEAQ (reference sequence). V was shortened by 4 bases and J by 0 bases, with 13 bases between the two germline ends. A multiplex PCR was run with 60 Vbeta primers and 13 Jbeta primers. Profiling relied on immunoSEQ multiplex PCR, and the TCRdb table lists in-frame clones only, not all of them. This table holds 85,000 to 90,000 clones, around 76% found once. The entry originates in a study of cytomegalovirus exposure and HLA in healthy donors. Overall study results and limits: In a later analysis, parvovirus B19, influenza, CMV and Epstein-Barr virus appeared linked to several top co-occurrence clusters. Rare sequences made up most TCRs, while some public TCRs were found in many donors. Immune exposure information available was restricted to CMV serostatus.

Sequencing used PBMCs. The sequence came from a man between 25 and 39 years old in good health and CMV-seropositive. This chain links TRBV7-9 with TRBJ2-1, with a tentative D call TRBD1 (6 bases). The CDR3 bases are TGTGCCAGCAGCTCCTCCGGGACAAGCTCCTACAATGAGCAGTTCTTC. It encodes CASSSSGTSSYNEQFF.